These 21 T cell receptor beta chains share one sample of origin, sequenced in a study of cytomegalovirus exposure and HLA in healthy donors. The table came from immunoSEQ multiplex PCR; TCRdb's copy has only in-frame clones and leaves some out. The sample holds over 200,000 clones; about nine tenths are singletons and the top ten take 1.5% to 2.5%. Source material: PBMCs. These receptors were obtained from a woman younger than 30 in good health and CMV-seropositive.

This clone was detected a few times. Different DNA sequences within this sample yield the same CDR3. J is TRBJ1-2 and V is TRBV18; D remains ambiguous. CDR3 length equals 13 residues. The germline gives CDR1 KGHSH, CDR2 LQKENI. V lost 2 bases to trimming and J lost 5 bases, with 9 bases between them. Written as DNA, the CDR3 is TGTGCCAGCTCACCAAGTGCCAGTTATGGCTACACCTTC. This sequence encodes CASSPSASYGYTF.

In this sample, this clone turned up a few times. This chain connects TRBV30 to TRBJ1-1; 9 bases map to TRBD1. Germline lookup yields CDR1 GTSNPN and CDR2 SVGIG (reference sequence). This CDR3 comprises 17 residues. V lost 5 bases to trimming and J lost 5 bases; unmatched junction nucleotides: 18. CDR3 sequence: CAWFPGTGSGGETEAFF. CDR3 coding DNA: TGTGCCTGGTTTCCCGGGACAGGGAGTGGAGGGGAGACTGAAGCTTTCTTT.

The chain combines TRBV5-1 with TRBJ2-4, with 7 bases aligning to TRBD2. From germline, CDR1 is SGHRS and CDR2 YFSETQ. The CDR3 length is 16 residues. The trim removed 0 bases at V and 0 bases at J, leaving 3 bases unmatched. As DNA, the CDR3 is TGCGCCAGCAGCTTGGAGGCTAGCGGAGCCAAAAACATTCAGTACTTC. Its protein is CASSLEASGAKNIQYF.

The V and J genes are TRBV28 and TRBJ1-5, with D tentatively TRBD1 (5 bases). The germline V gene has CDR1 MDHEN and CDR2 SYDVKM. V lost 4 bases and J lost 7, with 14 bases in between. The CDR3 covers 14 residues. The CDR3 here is CASSSSQDWQPQHF. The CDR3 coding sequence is TGTGCCAGCAGTTCGTCACAGGATTGGCAGCCCCAGCATTTT.

The CDR3 is CASSHMGQGASGELFF. The CDR3 nucleotides read TGTGCCAGCAGCCACATGGGACAGGGGGCGTCCGGGGAGCTGTTTTTT. The chain carries TRBV16 and TRBJ2-2, with TRBD1 identical over 12 bases. The V segment lost 3 bases and the J segment 6 bases; nucleotides outside the gene matches: 5. Germline V gene sequence: CDR1 KGHSY, CDR2 FQNENV. The length of the CDR3 is 16 residues.

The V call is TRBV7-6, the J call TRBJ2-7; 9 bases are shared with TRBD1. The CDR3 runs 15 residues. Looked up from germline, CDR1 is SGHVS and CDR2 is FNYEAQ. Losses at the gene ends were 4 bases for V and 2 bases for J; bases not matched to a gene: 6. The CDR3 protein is CASSSPGQGTYEQYF. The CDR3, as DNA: TGTGCCAGCAGCTCCCCGGGACAGGGAACCTACGAGCAGTACTTC.

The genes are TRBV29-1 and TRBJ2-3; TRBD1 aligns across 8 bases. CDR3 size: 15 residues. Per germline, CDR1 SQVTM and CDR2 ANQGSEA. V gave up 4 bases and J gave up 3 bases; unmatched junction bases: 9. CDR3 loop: CSVVARGRKTDTQYF. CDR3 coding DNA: TGCAGCGTTGTAGCCAGGGGGCGCAAAACAGATACGCAGTATTTT.

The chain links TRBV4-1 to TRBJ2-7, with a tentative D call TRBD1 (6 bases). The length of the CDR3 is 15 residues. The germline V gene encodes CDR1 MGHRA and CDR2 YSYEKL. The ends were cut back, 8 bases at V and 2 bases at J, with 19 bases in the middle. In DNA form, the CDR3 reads TGCGCCAGCTCCCCTGGGGGCGGTGAACCCTACGAGCAGTACTTC. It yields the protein CASSPGGGEPYEQYF.

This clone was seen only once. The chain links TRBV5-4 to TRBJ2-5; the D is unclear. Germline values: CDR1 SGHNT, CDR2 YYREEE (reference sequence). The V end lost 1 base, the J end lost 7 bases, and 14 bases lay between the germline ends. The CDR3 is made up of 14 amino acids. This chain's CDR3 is CASSLSIFSGTQYF. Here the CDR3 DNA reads TGTGCCAGCAGCTTGTCGATTTTTAGTGGGACCCAGTACTTC.

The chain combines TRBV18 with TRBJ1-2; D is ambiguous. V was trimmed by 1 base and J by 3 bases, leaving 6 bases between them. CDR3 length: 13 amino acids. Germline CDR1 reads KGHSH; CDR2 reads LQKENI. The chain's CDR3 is CASSPQSDYGYTF. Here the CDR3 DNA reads TGTGCCAGCTCACCACAGTCGGACTATGGCTACACCTTC. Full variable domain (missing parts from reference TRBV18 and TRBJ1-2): NAGVMQNPRHLVRRRGQEARLRCSPMKGHSHVYWYRQLPEEGLKFMVYLQKENIIDESGMPKERFSAEFPKEGPSILRIQQVVRGDSAAYFCASSPQSDYGYTFGSGTRLTVV.

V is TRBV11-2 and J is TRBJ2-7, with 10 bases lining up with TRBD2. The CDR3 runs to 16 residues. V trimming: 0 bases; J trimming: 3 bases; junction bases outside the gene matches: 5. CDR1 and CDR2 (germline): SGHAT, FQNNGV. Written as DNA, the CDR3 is TGTGCCAGCAGCTTAGAGGGGACTAGCGATGACTACGAGCAGTACTTC. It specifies CASSLEGTSDDYEQYF.

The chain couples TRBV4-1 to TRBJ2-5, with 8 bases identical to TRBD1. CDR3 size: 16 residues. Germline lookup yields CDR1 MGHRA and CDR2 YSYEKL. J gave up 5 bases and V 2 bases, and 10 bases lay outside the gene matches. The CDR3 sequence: CASSQPTRGRGETQYF. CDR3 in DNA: TGCGCCAGCAGCCAACCGACCAGGGGGCGAGGGGAGACCCAGTACTTC.

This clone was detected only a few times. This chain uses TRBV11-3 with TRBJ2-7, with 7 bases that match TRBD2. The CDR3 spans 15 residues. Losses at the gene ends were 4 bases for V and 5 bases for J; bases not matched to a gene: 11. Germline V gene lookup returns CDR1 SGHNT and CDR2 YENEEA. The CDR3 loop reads CASSSNAGAWDEQYF. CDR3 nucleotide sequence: TGTGCCAGCAGCTCAAACGCGGGAGCTTGGGACGAGCAGTACTTC.

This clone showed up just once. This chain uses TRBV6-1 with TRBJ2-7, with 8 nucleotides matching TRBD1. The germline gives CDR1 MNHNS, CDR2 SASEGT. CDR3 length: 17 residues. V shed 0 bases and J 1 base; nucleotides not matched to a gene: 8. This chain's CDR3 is CASSEALVWTGSYEQYF. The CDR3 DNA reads TGTGCCAGCAGTGAAGCGCTGGTTTGGACAGGGTCCTACGAGCAGTACTTC.

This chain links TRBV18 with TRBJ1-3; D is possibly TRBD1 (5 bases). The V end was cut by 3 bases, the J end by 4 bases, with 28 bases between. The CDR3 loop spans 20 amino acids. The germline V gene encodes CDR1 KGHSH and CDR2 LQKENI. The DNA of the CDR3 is TGTGCCAGCTCACCCATTCAGGAGGGGTCCCCTAGAAGCTGGGGAAACACCATATATTTT. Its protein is CASSPIQEGSPRSWGNTIYF. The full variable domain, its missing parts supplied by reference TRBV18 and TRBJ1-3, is NAGVMQNPRHLVRRRGQEARLRCSPMKGHSHVYWYRQLPEEGLKFMVYLQKENIIDESGMPKERFSAEFPKEGPSILRIQQVVRGDSAAYFCASSPIQEGSPRSWGNTIYFGEGSWLTVV.

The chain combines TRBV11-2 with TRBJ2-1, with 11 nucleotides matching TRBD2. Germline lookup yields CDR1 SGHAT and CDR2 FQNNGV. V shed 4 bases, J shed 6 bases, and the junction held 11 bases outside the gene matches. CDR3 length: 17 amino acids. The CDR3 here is CASSSNALAGGGNEQFF. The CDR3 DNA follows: TGTGCCAGCAGCTCTAACGCCCTAGCGGGAGGTGGCAATGAGCAGTTCTTC.

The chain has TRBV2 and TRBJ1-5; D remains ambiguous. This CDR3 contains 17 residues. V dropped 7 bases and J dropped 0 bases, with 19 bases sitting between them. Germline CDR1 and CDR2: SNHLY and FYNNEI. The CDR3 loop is CASTPTPPGVSNQPQHF. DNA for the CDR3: TGTGCCAGCACCCCGACCCCACCCGGGGTTAGCAATCAGCCCCAGCATTTT.

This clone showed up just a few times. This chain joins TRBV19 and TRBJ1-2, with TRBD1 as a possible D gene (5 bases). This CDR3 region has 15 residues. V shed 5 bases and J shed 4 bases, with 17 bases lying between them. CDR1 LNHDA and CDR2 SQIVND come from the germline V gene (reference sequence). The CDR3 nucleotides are TGTGCCAGTAGTGTCAGGGCCCAACAACTCTATGGCTACACCTTC. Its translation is CASSVRAQQLYGYTF.

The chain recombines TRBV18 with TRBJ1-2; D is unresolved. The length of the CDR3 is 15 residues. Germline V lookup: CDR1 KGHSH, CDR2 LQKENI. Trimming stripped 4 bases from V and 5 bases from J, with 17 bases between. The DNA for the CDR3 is TGTGCCAGCTCACTGCAGATAAGCAGCGATTATGGCTACACCTTC. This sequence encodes CASSLQISSDYGYTF.

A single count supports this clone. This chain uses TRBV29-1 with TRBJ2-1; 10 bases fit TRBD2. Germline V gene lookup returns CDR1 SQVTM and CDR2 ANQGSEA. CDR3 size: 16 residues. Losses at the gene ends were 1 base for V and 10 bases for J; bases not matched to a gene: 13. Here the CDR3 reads CSVEGPSGRATQEQFF. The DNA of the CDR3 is TGCAGCGTTGAAGGGCCGAGCGGGAGGGCCACTCAGGAGCAGTTCTTC.

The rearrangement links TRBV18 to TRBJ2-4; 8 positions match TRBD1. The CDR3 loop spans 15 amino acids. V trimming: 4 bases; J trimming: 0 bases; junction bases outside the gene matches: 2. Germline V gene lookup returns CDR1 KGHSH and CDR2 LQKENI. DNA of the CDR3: TGTGCCAGCTCACAGGACAGGGTAGCCAAAAACATTCAGTACTTC. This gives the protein CASSQDRVAKNIQYF.